This is a list of T cell receptor beta chains from one sample in a study of T cells in Graves' hyperthyroidism and ophthalmopathy. MiXCR, applied by TCRdb to the multiplex PCR reads, yields one record per CDR3 protein. In the table there are about 620,000 distinct CDR3 sequences, 15% to 20% of which are singletons. The sample was blood. The receptors were sampled from a woman in her twenties or thirties with Graves' hyperthyroidism. The CDR3 runs from the conserved cysteine through the conserved F or W. Each record gives: J gene, V gene, clone size, D gene, CDR3 protein, CDR3 DNA. D genes are given only for firm matches. Not every row has a clone size; where given, it reads once, few, many or a size class.

TRBJ2-1,TRBV10-3,many,TRBD2,CAISSPRTSVEDEQFF,TGTGCCATCAGCTCTCCCAGGACTAGCGTCGAGGATGAGCAGTTCTTC
TRBJ2-7,TRBV4-2,few,TRBD1,CASSSTGVSYEQYF,TGTGCCAGCAGCTCAACAGGGGTCTCCTACGAGCAGTACTTC
TRBJ2-7,TRBV3-1,many,NA,CASSYGPYEQYF,TGTGCCAGCAGCTACGGGCCCTACGAGCAGTACTTC
TRBJ1-4,TRBV7-2,NA,NA,CASSSRPNEKLFF,TGTGCCAGCAGCTCCCGACCAAATGAAAAACTGTTTTTT
TRBJ2-1,TRBV7-9,few,NA,CASSLVEGGSYNEQFF,TGTGCCAGCAGCTTAGTTGAGGGGGGTTCCTACAATGAGCAGTTCTTC
TRBJ2-7,TRBV3-1,many,NA,CASSAIGGRGAGEQYF,TGTGCCAGCAGCGCAATCGGAGGTCGGGGGGCGGGAGAGCAGTACTTC
TRBJ1-1,TRBV28,many,NA,CASRKGLNTEAFF,TGTGCCAGCAGAAAGGGATTGAACACTGAAGCTTTCTTT
TRBJ2-1,TRBV24-1,NA,NA,CATSDRSLHDNEQFF,TGTGCCACCAGTGATCGGTCACTGCATGACAATGAGCAGTTCTTC
TRBJ1-2,TRBV9,once,NA,CASSGRPREGYGYTF,TGTGCCAGCAGCGGACGTCCTCGAGAGGGCTATGGCTACACCTTC
TRBJ2-5,TRBV11-2,many,TRBD1,CASSLTLKTGGAETQYF,TGTGCCAGCAGCCTCACCCTAAAGACAGGGGGCGCGGAGACCCAGTACTTC
TRBJ2-2,TRBV12-3/TRBV12-4,NA,NA,CASSRSGRPGELFF,TGTGCCAGCAGTCGATCAGGGAGACCCGGGGAGCTGTTTTTT
TRBJ1-1,TRBV20-1,few,NA,CSARDVVGITEAFF,TGCAGTGCTAGAGATGTAGTAGGGATCACTGAAGCTTTCTTT
TRBJ2-1,TRBV7-6,many,TRBD2,CASSRGLASDHREQFF,TGTGCCAGCAGCAGGGGACTAGCATCCGACCACAGGGAGCAGTTCTTC
TRBJ1-1,TRBV24-1,many,NA,CATSDGGNTEAFF,TGTGCCACCAGTGATGGAGGGAACACTGAAGCTTTCTTT
TRBJ1-2,TRBV5-6,few,TRBD1,CASSWWDRGNYGYTF,TGTGCCAGCAGCTGGTGGGACAGGGGAAACTATGGCTACACCTTC
TRBJ2-2,TRBV5-6,NA,TRBD1,CASNPTGRAGELFF,TGTGCCAGCAACCCGACAGGGCGAGCCGGGGAGCTGTTTTTT
TRBJ1-6,TRBV3-1,many,TRBD1,CASSQDPGTGFWNNSPLHF,TGTGCCAGCAGCCAAGATCCGGGGACAGGGTTCTGGAATAATTCACCCCTCCACTTT
TRBJ1-4,TRBV12-3/TRBV12-4,NA,NA,CASSLDTYGEEKLFF,TGTGCCAGCAGTTTAGATACTTACGGAGAAGAAAAACTGTTTTTT
TRBJ2-1,TRBV7-6,NA,NA,CASSLVVWVNEQFF,TGTGCCAGCAGCTTAGTGGTTTGGGTGAATGAGCAGTTCTTC
TRBJ2-1,TRBV20-1,NA,NA,CSARDRWLAADEQFF,TGCAGTGCTAGAGATAGATGGCTAGCCGCCGATGAGCAGTTCTTC
TRBJ2-7,TRBV20-1,many,NA,CSATDDVSYEQYF,TGCAGTGCTACTGACGACGTCTCCTACGAGCAGTACTTC
TRBJ1-5,TRBV5-6,NA,TRBD1,CASSFGTGSQPQHF,TGTGCCAGCAGCTTTGGGACAGGGTCGCAGCCCCAGCATTTT
TRBJ2-5,TRBV5-4,NA,TRBD1,CASSLESQGETQYF,TGTGCCAGCAGCTTAGAATCACAGGGGGAGACCCAGTACTTC
TRBJ1-5,TRBV28,few,TRBD1,CASTLRPGTGNQPHF,TGTGCCAGCACCTTAAGGCCCGGGACAGGCAATCAGCCCCATTTT
TRBJ2-5,TRBV3-1,few,TRBD1,CASSRTGTGGAETQYF,TGTGCCAGCAGCCGCACCGGGACAGGGGGCGCGGAGACCCAGTACTTC
TRBJ1-5,TRBV20-1,NA,NA,CSASLQARNQPQHF,TGCAGTGCTAGCCTACAGGCCCGCAATCAGCCCCAGCATTTT
TRBJ1-2,TRBV6-5,few,NA,CASSYSASKWRGYTF,TGTGCCAGCAGTTACTCGGCCTCCAAATGGAGAGGCTACACCTTC
TRBJ1-3,TRBV4-2,few,NA,CASSQDPGAGNTIYF,TGTGCCAGCAGCCAAGATCCAGGGGCTGGAAACACCATATATTTT